These T cell receptor beta chains were read from a single sample in a study of T cell responses to AZD1222 COVID-19 vaccine. Libraries were prepared by immunoSEQ multiplex PCR; TCRdb keeps only in-frame clonotypes and omits some of them. Counted here are 180,000 or so clones, around 88% occurring once; the ten biggest clones make up approximately 8%. The sample in question was peripheral blood, obtained on day 0 of AZD1222 vaccination. The receptors derive from an adult in good health. Both conserved end residues are part of each CDR3. A D gene is named only where the DNA matches it firmly. Only some rows state a clone size, as once, few, many or a class for expanded clones.

CDR3 protein: CASSYSASGANQPQHF
CDR3 DNA: TGTGCCAGCAGTTACTCGGCCTCAGGGGCCAATCAGCCCCAGCATTTT
clone size: once
D gene: .
V gene: TRBV6-2/TRBV6-3
J gene: TRBJ1-5

CDR3 protein: CASSLSPGRDSPLHF
CDR3 DNA: TGTGCCAGCAGCTTGAGCCCCGGGAGGGATTCACCCCTCCACTTT
clone size: .
D gene: .
V gene: TRBV5-4
J gene: TRBJ1-6

CDR3 protein: CASSRNAYEQYF
CDR3 DNA: TGTGCCAGCAGCCGGAACGCCTACGAGCAGTACTTC
clone size: .
D gene: .
V gene: TRBV3-1/TRBV3-2
J gene: TRBJ2-7

CDR3 protein: CASRARQGTYNEQFF
CDR3 DNA: TGTGCCAGCAGAGCCCGACAGGGGACCTACAATGAGCAGTTCTTC
clone size: .
D gene: TRBD1
V gene: TRBV6-5
J gene: TRBJ2-1

CDR3 protein: CASSYSRDSNQPQHF
CDR3 DNA: TGTGCCAGCAGTTACTCCCGGGACAGCAATCAGCCCCAGCATTTT
clone size: .
D gene: .
V gene: TRBV6-5
J gene: TRBJ1-5

CDR3 protein: CASSRGVYNEQFF
CDR3 DNA: TGCGCCAGCAGCCGGGGGGTGTACAATGAGCAGTTCTTC
clone size: .
D gene: TRBD2
V gene: TRBV5-1
J gene: TRBJ2-1

CDR3 protein: CASSQGGVGELFF
CDR3 DNA: TGCGCCAGCAGCCAAGGGGGGGTCGGGGAGCTGTTTTTT
clone size: .
D gene: .
V gene: TRBV4-3
J gene: TRBJ2-2

CDR3 protein: CASSPRDTDTGELFF
CDR3 DNA: TGTGCCAGTAGCCCCCGAGACACAGACACCGGGGAGCTGTTTTTT
clone size: .
D gene: .
V gene: TRBV19
J gene: TRBJ2-2

CDR3 protein: CASSLGASGNEQFF
CDR3 DNA: TGTGCCAGCAGTTTAGGTGCTAGCGGCAATGAGCAGTTCTTC
clone size: .
D gene: TRBD2
V gene: TRBV28
J gene: TRBJ2-1

CDR3 protein: CATWTGGTDTQYF
CDR3 DNA: TGTGCCACGTGGACGGGGGGAACAGATACGCAGTATTTT
clone size: .
D gene: TRBD2
V gene: TRBV10-3
J gene: TRBJ2-3

CDR3 protein: CASSLAEGDGYTF
CDR3 DNA: TGCGCCAGCAGCTTGGCCGAGGGGGATGGCTACACCTTC
clone size: .
D gene: .
V gene: TRBV5-1
J gene: TRBJ1-2

CDR3 protein: CASSLVGQGARGYTF
CDR3 DNA: TGCGCCAGCAGCTTGGTGGGACAGGGGGCGCGAGGCTACACCTTC
clone size: once
D gene: TRBD1
V gene: TRBV5-1
J gene: TRBJ1-2

CDR3 protein: CASSQGGEGKNIQYF
CDR3 DNA: TGCGCCAGCAGCCAAGGGGGCGAGGGCAAAAACATTCAGTACTTC
clone size: .
D gene: .
V gene: TRBV4-1
J gene: TRBJ2-4

CDR3 protein: CASSHFPAGGLEDNEQFF
CDR3 DNA: TGCGCCAGCAGCCATTTCCCAGCGGGGGGGCTTGAGGACAATGAGCAGTTCTTC
clone size: once
D gene: TRBD2
V gene: TRBV4-1
J gene: TRBJ2-1

CDR3 protein: CASSYGLGTAYGYTF
CDR3 DNA: TGTGCCAGCAGTTACGGCCTCGGGACAGCTTATGGCTACACCTTC
clone size: .
D gene: TRBD1
V gene: TRBV6-5
J gene: TRBJ1-2

CDR3 protein: CASSQGTSGGAGQETQYF
CDR3 DNA: TGCGCCAGCAGCCAAGGGACTAGCGGGGGGGCAGGACAAGAGACCCAGTACTTC
clone size: .
D gene: TRBD2
V gene: TRBV4-1
J gene: TRBJ2-5

CDR3 protein: CASSLVMRGVGNQPQHF
CDR3 DNA: TGTGCCAGCAGCTTAGTCATGAGGGGTGTGGGCAATCAGCCCCAGCATTTT
clone size: few
D gene: .
V gene: TRBV11-3
J gene: TRBJ1-5

CDR3 protein: CASSAGGAIMNTEAFF
CDR3 DNA: TGTGCCAGCAGCGCAGGGGGGGCTATTATGAACACTGAAGCTTTCTTT
clone size: .
D gene: TRBD1
V gene: TRBV9
J gene: TRBJ1-1

CDR3 protein: CASSQQRGANYGYTF
CDR3 DNA: TGTGCCAGCAGCCAGCAAAGGGGAGCTAACTATGGCTACACCTTC
clone size: .
D gene: .
V gene: TRBV3-1/TRBV3-2
J gene: TRBJ1-2

CDR3 protein: CASSLNYGYTF
CDR3 DNA: TGTGCCAGCAGTTTGAACTATGGCTACACCTTC
clone size: .
D gene: .
V gene: TRBV28
J gene: TRBJ1-2

CDR3 protein: CASSIVGGDYGYTF
CDR3 DNA: TGTGCCAGTAGTATAGTAGGGGGCGACTATGGCTACACCTTC
clone size: .
D gene: TRBD1
V gene: TRBV19
J gene: TRBJ1-2

CDR3 protein: CASSLGGREVTEAFF
CDR3 DNA: TGTGCCAGCAGCTTGGGGGGCAGGGAGGTGACTGAAGCTTTCTTT
clone size: .
D gene: .
V gene: TRBV5-6
J gene: TRBJ1-1

CDR3 protein: CAGVGGEKDTEAFF
CDR3 DNA: TGTGCCGGAGTAGGGGGCGAGAAGGACACTGAAGCTTTCTTT
clone size: .
D gene: TRBD1
V gene: TRBV2
J gene: TRBJ1-1

CDR3 protein: CASSTELGGRPYEQYF
CDR3 DNA: TGTGCCAGCAGTACGGAGTTGGGGGGCCGACCCTACGAGCAGTACTTC
clone size: few
D gene: .
V gene: TRBV27
J gene: TRBJ2-7

CDR3 protein: CASSSRTGELFF
CDR3 DNA: TGTGCCAGCAGCAGCAGGACCGGGGAGCTGTTTTTT
clone size: once
D gene: .
V gene: TRBV12-3/TRBV12-4
J gene: TRBJ2-2

CDR3 protein: CASSQDSVPEQYF
CDR3 DNA: TGCGCCAGCAGCCAAGATTCGGTTCCCGAGCAGTACTTC
clone size: .
D gene: .
V gene: TRBV4-1
J gene: TRBJ2-7

CDR3 protein: CASSARTKGYTF
CDR3 DNA: TGTGCCAGCAGCGCCCGGACGAAAGGCTACACCTTC
clone size: .
D gene: .
V gene: TRBV9
J gene: TRBJ1-2

CDR3 protein: CASSSRKVADEQYF
CDR3 DNA: TGTGCCAGCAGCTCCAGGAAGGTTGCGGACGAGCAGTACTTC
clone size: once
D gene: .
V gene: TRBV5-4
J gene: TRBJ2-7

CDR3 protein: CASSPRTGYGRYGYTF
CDR3 DNA: TGTGCCAGCAGTCCACGGACAGGTTATGGTCGATATGGCTACACCTTC
clone size: .
D gene: TRBD1
V gene: TRBV27
J gene: TRBJ1-2

CDR3 protein: CASSSRANTGELFF
CDR3 DNA: TGTGCCAGCAGCTCCAGAGCGAACACCGGGGAGCTGTTTTTT
clone size: .
D gene: .
V gene: TRBV7-7
J gene: TRBJ2-2

CDR3 protein: CASMSPLGETQYF
CDR3 DNA: TGTGCCAGCATGTCGCCCCTGGGGGAGACCCAGTACTTC
clone size: .
D gene: .
V gene: TRBV25-1
J gene: TRBJ2-5

CDR3 protein: CSAKGLAEAFF
CDR3 DNA: TGCAGTGCCAAAGGGCTAGCGGAGGCGTTCTTC
clone size: .
D gene: TRBD2
V gene: TRBV20-1
J gene: TRBJ2-1

CDR3 protein: CASTGGDEQYF
CDR3 DNA: TGTGCCAGCACAGGGGGAGACGAGCAGTACTTC
clone size: .
D gene: TRBD1
V gene: TRBV6-7
J gene: TRBJ2-7

CDR3 protein: CASSDAGATSGNTIYF
CDR3 DNA: TGTGCCAGCAGTGATGCAGGGGCTACCTCTGGAAACACCATATATTTT
clone size: .
D gene: .
V gene: TRBV2
J gene: TRBJ1-3

CDR3 protein: CASSRGVRDTQYF
CDR3 DNA: TGTGCCAGCAGCCGGGGGGTTAGAGATACGCAGTATTTT
clone size: .
D gene: .
V gene: TRBV3-1/TRBV3-2
J gene: TRBJ2-3

CDR3 protein: CASSLGQQGAVGYTF
CDR3 DNA: TGCGCCAGCAGCTTGGGCCAGCAGGGGGCGGTTGGCTACACCTTC
clone size: .
D gene: TRBD1
V gene: TRBV5-1
J gene: TRBJ1-2

CDR3 protein: CASSFKDRGRSSYNEQFF
CDR3 DNA: TGTGCCAGCAGCTTTAAGGACAGGGGGAGGAGCTCCTACAATGAGCAGTTCTTC
clone size: .
D gene: TRBD1
V gene: TRBV9
J gene: TRBJ2-1

CDR3 protein: CASLGKGDAQPQHF
CDR3 DNA: TGTGCCAGCCTGGGAAAGGGGGATGCTCAGCCCCAGCATTTT
clone size: .
D gene: .
V gene: TRBV19
J gene: TRBJ1-5

CDR3 protein: CASSSMDYGYTF
CDR3 DNA: TGTGCCAGCAGTTCGATGGACTATGGCTACACCTTC
clone size: few
D gene: .
V gene: TRBV12-3/TRBV12-4
J gene: TRBJ1-2

CDR3 protein: CASGQPRALPATEAFF
CDR3 DNA: TGTGCCAGCGGGCAACCCCGGGCCCTCCCCGCAACTGAAGCTTTCTTT
clone size: few
D gene: .
V gene: TRBV5-6
J gene: TRBJ1-1

CDR3 protein: CAISDKGPNEKLFF
CDR3 DNA: TGTGCCATCAGTGACAAAGGGCCTAATGAAAAACTGTTTTTT
clone size: once
D gene: .
V gene: TRBV10-3
J gene: TRBJ1-4

CDR3 protein: CASRSGTYNEQFF
CDR3 DNA: TGTGCCAGCCGTAGCGGAACATACAATGAGCAGTTCTTC
clone size: .
D gene: .
V gene: TRBV7-2
J gene: TRBJ2-1